What follows is one TCR beta chain and its context. The antigen is undetermined. These data are taken from a study of OX40 agonist ivuxolimab in advanced cancers. Study overall: Treatment of patients was with ivuxolimab, an agonistic anti-OX40 (CD134) antibody. Two cutaneous melanoma patients and one hepatocellular carcinoma patient, three in all, had partial responses.

Study results and caveats: Those patients achieving a partial response at 0.1-3.0 mg/kg showed among the lowest clonal expansion.

The germline V and J ends were trimmed by 2 bases and 0 bases, with 11 bases remaining between them. CDR3 length equals 15 residues. CDR1 and CDR2 (germline): MNHNS, SASEGT. Only in-frame clones appear in the TCRdb table, and some are missing; sequencing was by immunoSEQ multiplex PCR. Here the sample spans approximately 80,000 clones, roughly 87% being singletons. The sample was CD4+ or CD8+ T cells sorted from blood, taken in a trial of the OX40 agonist ivuxolimab. This chain uses TRBV6-1 with TRBJ2-7; no definite D call. The origin of this receptor is an adult with an advanced solid tumor such as melanoma, head and neck, liver or kidney cancer. CDR3: CASSEPGLVSYEQYF. Here the CDR3 DNA reads TGTGCCAGCAGTGAACCTGGCTTAGTCTCCTACGAGCAGTACTTC.